A selection of T cell receptor beta chains follows, all from one sample in a study of blood T cells in healthy people across ages. TCRdb reanalysed the 5' RACE reads using MiXCR and keeps one entry per CDR3 protein. This sample has hundreds of thousands of distinct CDR3 sequences, with around three fifths found just once. The source material was blood. These receptors originate from a man aged 35-49 years in good health. Each CDR3 is given with its conserved first and last residue.

CDR3 length,V gene,J gene,CDR3 protein
15,TRBV14,TRBJ2-3,CASSQALGNTDTQYF
15,TRBV12-3/TRBV12-4,TRBJ2-1,CASSRRQTSYNEQFF
13,TRBV28,TRBJ2-1,CASSIGNRNEQFF
13,TRBV4-1,TRBJ2-5,CASSQPDRYVQYF
13,TRBV29-1,TRBJ1-6,CSVRQGGNSPLHF
15,TRBV5-1,TRBJ2-7,CASSEHRDIPYEQYF
11,TRBV12-3/TRBV12-4,TRBJ2-3,CASIGTDTQYF
14,TRBV2,TRBJ2-7,CASSGTHVSYEQYF
15,TRBV20-1,TRBJ1-1,CSARSPRTHNTEAFF
16,TRBV6-1,TRBJ2-1,CASSEPGLAGGNEQFF
15,TRBV5-5,TRBJ2-7,CASSLEADSSYEQYF
15,TRBV7-9,-,CASSSTTGDGETQYF
17,TRBV20-1,TRBJ2-4,CSARVKSSGIAKNIQYF
14,TRBV20-1,TRBJ2-4,CSASGALAKNIQYF
12,TRBV29-1,TRBJ1-1,CSGRRPDTEAFF
18,TRBV25-1,TRBJ2-1,CASSGRNSNRVNYNEQFF
14,TRBV18,TRBJ2-3,CASSPGQGLDTQYF
14,TRBV7-9,TRBJ1-2,CASSLGGQRMGYTF
13,TRBV29-1,TRBJ2-7,CSVRPGTGVEQYF
13,TRBV4-3,TRBJ2-1,CASSPEPGTEQFF
16,TRBV6-1,TRBJ1-5,CASSEASGPSNQPQHF
14,TRBV6-1,TRBJ1-1,CASAPLQTNTEAFF
16,TRBV20-1,TRBJ2-3,CSATYNQAGVIDTQYF
13,TRBV29-1,TRBJ2-1,CSVGEGSYNEQFF
15,TRBV10-3,TRBJ2-7,CAISESTSGMSEQYF
16,TRBV28,TRBJ2-3,CASSPPFSGPGDTQYF
13,TRBV10-3,-,CAISGGSYNEQYF
15,TRBV11-2,TRBJ2-1,CASSFSGRADNEQFF
14,TRBV29-1,TRBJ2-5,CSVKFGRGEETQYF
15,TRBV7-6,TRBJ1-4,CASTRGGLTNEKLFF
16,TRBV12-3/TRBV12-4,TRBJ1-5,CASSLHGVANNQPQHF
13,TRBV4-1,-,CASSQEGLETQYF
13,TRBV29-1,TRBJ1-4,CSVGRGRNEKLFF
16,TRBV4-2,TRBJ2-1,CASSQDQQGGMNEQFF
17,TRBV12-3/TRBV12-4,TRBJ2-7,CASSFRGSHISSYEQYF
13,TRBV27,TRBJ1-4,CASSLVEDEKLFF
12,TRBV29-1,TRBJ2-7,CSVGTAGYEQYF
13,TRBV7-2,TRBJ1-5,CASSEGGNQPQHF
11,TRBV29-1,TRBJ2-3,CSVEGTDTQYF
12,TRBV29-1,TRBJ2-7,CSVGRDGGEQYF
12,TRBV29-1,TRBJ2-3,CSVRRNTDTQYF
14,TRBV10-2,TRBJ2-7,CASSGIDSGYEQYF
17,TRBV6-1,TRBJ1-2,CASRTTGTGSSDYGYTF
18,TRBV5-6,TRBJ1-1,CASSLRGVTGKLNTEAFF
14,TRBV5-1,-,CASSSLLSTDTQHF
12,TRBV5-1,TRBJ1-2,CASALERYGYTF
15,TRBV5-6,TRBJ1-1,CASSLDAVDGTEAFF
14,TRBV5-1,TRBJ1-4,CASKTDRVGEKLFF
14,TRBV9,TRBJ1-2,CASSVSMRDYGYTF
14,TRBV28,TRBJ2-7,CASSYGINSYEQYF
14,TRBV2,TRBJ2-6,CASTWDSGANVLTF
15,TRBV29-1,TRBJ2-5,CSVEGAGQGYGTQYF
14,TRBV29-1,TRBJ1-1,CSVENQHVVTEAFF
15,TRBV9,TRBJ2-7,CASSASGTGPYEQYF